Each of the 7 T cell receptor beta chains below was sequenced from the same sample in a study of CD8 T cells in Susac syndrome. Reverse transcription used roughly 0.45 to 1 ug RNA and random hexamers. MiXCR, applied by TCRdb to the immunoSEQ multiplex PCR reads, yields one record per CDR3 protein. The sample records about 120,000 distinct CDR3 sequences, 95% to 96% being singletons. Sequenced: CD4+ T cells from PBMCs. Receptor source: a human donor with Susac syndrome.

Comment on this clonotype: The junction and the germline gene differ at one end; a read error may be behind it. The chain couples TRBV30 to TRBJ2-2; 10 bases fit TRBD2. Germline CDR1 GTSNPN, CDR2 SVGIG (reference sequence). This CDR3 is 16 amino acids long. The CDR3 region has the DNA TGTGCCTGGAGTAAGCGGGAGGGCCCGAACCCCGGGGAGCTGTTTTTT. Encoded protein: CAWSKREGPNPGELFF.

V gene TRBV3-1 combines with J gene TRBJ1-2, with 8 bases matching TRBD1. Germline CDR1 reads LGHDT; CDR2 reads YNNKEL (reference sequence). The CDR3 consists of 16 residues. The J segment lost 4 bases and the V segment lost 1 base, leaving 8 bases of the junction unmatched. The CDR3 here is CASSQGSRGRFYGYTF. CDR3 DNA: TGTGCCAGCAGCCAAGGTTCCAGGGGGCGCTTCTATGGCTACACCTTC.

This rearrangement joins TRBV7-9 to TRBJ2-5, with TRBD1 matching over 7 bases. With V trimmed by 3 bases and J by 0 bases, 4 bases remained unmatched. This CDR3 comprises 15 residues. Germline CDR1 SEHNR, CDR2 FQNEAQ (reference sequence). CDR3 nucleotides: TGTGCCAGCAGCTTGGGGGACAGAAACCAAGAGACCCAGTACTTC. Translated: CASSLGDRNQETQYF.

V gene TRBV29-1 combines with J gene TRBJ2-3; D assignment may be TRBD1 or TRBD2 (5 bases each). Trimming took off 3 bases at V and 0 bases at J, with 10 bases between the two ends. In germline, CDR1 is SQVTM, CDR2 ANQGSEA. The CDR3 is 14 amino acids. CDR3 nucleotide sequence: TGCAGCGTTGATACGAGGGGAAGCACAGATACGCAGTATTTT. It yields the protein CSVDTRGSTDTQYF.

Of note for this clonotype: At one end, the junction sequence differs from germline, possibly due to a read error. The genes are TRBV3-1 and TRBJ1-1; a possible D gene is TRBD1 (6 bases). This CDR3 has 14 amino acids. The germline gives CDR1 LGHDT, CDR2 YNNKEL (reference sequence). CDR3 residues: CASSLEGWDTEVFF. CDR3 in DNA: TGTGCCAGCAGCCTAGAGGGATGGGACACTGAAGTTTTCTTT.

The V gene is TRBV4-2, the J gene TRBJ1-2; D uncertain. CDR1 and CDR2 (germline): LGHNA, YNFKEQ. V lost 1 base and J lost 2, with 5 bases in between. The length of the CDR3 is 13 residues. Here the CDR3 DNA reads TGTGCCAGCAGCCAAGCTTCCAACTATGGCTACACCTTC. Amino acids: CASSQASNYGYTF.

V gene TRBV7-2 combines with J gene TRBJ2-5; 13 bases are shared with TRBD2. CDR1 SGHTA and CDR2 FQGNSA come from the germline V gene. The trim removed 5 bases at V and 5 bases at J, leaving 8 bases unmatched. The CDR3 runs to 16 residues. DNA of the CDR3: TGTGCCAGCAGCCCCGACCTACTAGCGGGAGGGGAGACCCAGTACTTC. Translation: CASSPDLLAGGETQYF.